The present T cell receptor (beta chain) was sequenced within a study of blood T cell repertoires in COVID-19. Here immunoSEQ multiplex PCR was the method, and the copy in TCRdb shows in-frame clones only, minus some. The repertoire has 250,000 to 350,000 clones, about nine tenths of them found once; the top ten carry more than 2%. This clone has just a few counts. The CDR3 is made up of 14 amino acids. Trimming took 9 bases from V and 4 from J; bases not matched to a gene: 6. CDR1 is MDHEN, CDR2 SYDVKM, per germline. The specimen was peripheral blood. The V gene is TRBV28, the J gene TRBJ1-4, with 9 bases identical to TRBD1. This TCR was sampled from a man between 18 and 35 years old with active or convalescent COVID-19. In nucleotides, the CDR3 is TGTGCCAGTTCGGGGACAGGGCTTAATGAAAAACTGTTTTTT. Amino acids: CASSGTGLNEKLFF.